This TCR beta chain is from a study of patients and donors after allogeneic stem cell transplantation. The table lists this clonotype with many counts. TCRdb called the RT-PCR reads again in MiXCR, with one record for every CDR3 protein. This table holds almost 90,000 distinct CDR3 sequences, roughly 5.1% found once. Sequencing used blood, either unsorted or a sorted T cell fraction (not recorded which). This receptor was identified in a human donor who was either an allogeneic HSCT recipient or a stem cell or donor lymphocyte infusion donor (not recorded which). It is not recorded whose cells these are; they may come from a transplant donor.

This CDR3 reads CASSKGGDEQFF. The CDR3 DNA sequence: TGTGCCAGCAGCAAGGGTGGGGATGAGCAGTTCTTC. The chain employs TRBV7-3 and TRBJ2-1; D ambiguous. Trimming removed 5 bases from V and 8 bases from J, with 10 bases in between. Germline CDR1 reads SGHTA; CDR2 reads FQGTGA. This CDR3 region has 12 residues.